The 24 T cell receptor beta chains given below trace back to one sample, sequenced in a study of cytomegalovirus exposure and HLA in healthy donors. PCR involved 60 Vbeta and 13 Jbeta primers. Here immunoSEQ multiplex PCR was the method, and the copy in TCRdb shows in-frame clones only, minus some. The sample contains 65,000 to 90,000 clones, nearly 80% of which appear only once. Sample: PBMCs. Every receptor here comes from a woman aged 40 to 50 in good health and CMV-seropositive.

The chain couples TRBV27 to TRBJ2-7, with D maybe TRBD2 (5 bases). Trimming removed 3 bases from V and 3 bases from J, with 24 bases in between. This CDR3 has 18 residues. Germline values: CDR1 MNHEY, CDR2 SMNVEV (reference sequence). In DNA, the CDR3 is TGTGCCAGCAGTTTTAAGTCCCCCCGCGGAGGTTCCCGCTACGAGCAGTACTTC. This encodes CASSFKSPRGGSRYEQYF.

This clone was detected only a few times. This sequence joins TRBV7-7 and TRBJ1-4; no reliable D call. CDR3 length equals 14 residues. V was pared by 3 bases and J by 7 bases, with 12 bases between. The germline V gene encodes CDR1 SSHAT and CDR2 FNYEAQ (reference sequence). The CDR3 spells CASSFAGPSEKLFF. CDR3 nucleotides: TGTGCCAGCAGCTTCGCCGGTCCGAGTGAAAAACTGTTTTTT.

This chain uses TRBV5-4 with TRBJ2-7, with 9 nucleotides matching TRBD1. From germline, CDR1 is SGHNT and CDR2 YYREEE (reference sequence). The CDR3 extends over 14 amino acids. V gave up 0 bases and J gave up 2 bases; unmatched junction bases: 0. In DNA form, the CDR3 reads TGTGCCAGCAGCTTGGGACAGGGGGCCTACGAGCAGTACTTC. It encodes CASSLGQGAYEQYF.

The genes are TRBV7-8 and TRBJ2-7; 10 nucleotides align to TRBD2. CDR1 SGHVS and CDR2 FQNEAQ come from the germline V gene. This CDR3 comprises 16 residues. J lost 1 base, V lost 4 bases, and 7 bases had no gene match. CDR3 sequence reads: CASSSQPSGSSYEQYF. The CDR3 region has the DNA TGTGCCAGCAGCTCCCAACCTAGCGGGAGTTCCTACGAGCAGTACTTC.

V gene TRBV19 combines with J gene TRBJ1-1, with TRBD1 as a possible D gene (5 bases). The CDR3 length is 15 residues. Trimming pared 8 bases from V and 0 bases from J, leaving 16 bases between. Germline lookup yields CDR1 LNHDA and CDR2 SQIVND (reference sequence). The CDR3 nucleotides read TGTGCCAGTCGGACTCTCGGGGGAATGAACACTGAAGCTTTCTTT. Translation: CASRTLGGMNTEAFF.

The gene calls are TRBV5-4 and TRBJ1-1; perhaps TRBD1 as D (5 bases). The CDR3 is 12 amino acids. V lost 5 bases and J 7 bases, leaving 12 bases between the germline ends. Germline V lookup: CDR1 SGHNT, CDR2 YYREEE (reference sequence). Here the CDR3 reads CASRAAGFEAFF. CDR3 in DNA: TGTGCCAGCAGGGCGGCAGGGTTTGAAGCTTTCTTT.

This clone turned up a few times. The V call is TRBV6-7, the J call TRBJ2-3; 15 bases map to TRBD2. TRBV6-7 qualifies as an ORF whose function is uncertain. The CDR3 covers 15 residues. V dropped 5 bases and J dropped 3; count of bases not matched to a gene: 0. The CDR3 DNA sequence: TGTGCCAGCAGTGGGACTAGCGGGGGGACAGATACGCAGTATTTT. Translating gives CASSGTSGGTDTQYF.

This clone was counted between two and nine times. This chain joins TRBV18 and TRBJ2-5; D gene ambiguous. Germline assignment: CDR1 KGHSH and CDR2 LQKENI. Deletions cut 3 bases from V and 1 base from J, with 12 bases between. The CDR3 is 15 residues long. The CDR3: CASSPLLEAQETQYF. In DNA, the CDR3 is TGTGCCAGCTCACCCCTGCTCGAGGCCCAAGAGACCCAGTACTTC.

The genes are TRBV19 and TRBJ1-5; D may be TRBD1 (5 bases). The ends were cut back, 4 bases at V and 3 bases at J, with 7 bases in the middle. CDR1 LNHDA and CDR2 SQIVND come from the germline V gene (reference sequence). This CDR3 is 13 amino acids long. The CDR3 DNA follows: TGTGCCAGTAGTACGGGGGTCAATCAGCCCCAGCATTTT. Translation: CASSTGVNQPQHF. Filled out from reference TRBV19 and TRBJ1-5, the complete variable domain reads DGGITQSPKYLFRKEGQNVTLSCEQNLNHDAMYWYRQDPGQGLRLIYYSQIVNDFQKGDIAEGYSVSREKKESFPLTVTSAQKNPTAFYLCASSTGVNQPQHFGDGTRLSIL.

This sequence joins TRBV29-1 and TRBJ1-4; TRBD1 agrees at 8 bases. This CDR3 is 14 amino acids long. The V gene's germline CDR1 is SQVTM and CDR2 ANQGSEA. V lost 6 bases, J lost 6 bases, and 9 bases stayed unmatched. The CDR3 region has the DNA TGCAGCGTCGCTCCGGGACAGGCGGATGAAAAACTGTTTTTT. As protein: CSVAPGQADEKLFF.

This chain connects TRBV5-1 to TRBJ2-7; TRBD2 matches 11 bases. This CDR3 has 16 amino acids. With V trimmed by 0 bases and J by 5 bases, 7 bases remained unmatched. Germline V CDR1 and CDR2: SGHRS, YFSETQ. The CDR3 DNA sequence: TGCGCCAGCAGCTTGGCCCTAGCGGGGGGTAGGGACGAGCAGTACTTC. As protein: CASSLALAGGRDEQYF.

This clone has a single count. V is TRBV6-5 and J is TRBJ1-3; no definite D call. This CDR3 region has 16 residues. Germline V gene lookup returns CDR1 MNHEY and CDR2 SVGAGI. V lost 0 bases and J lost 0, with 9 bases in between. The CDR3 loop reads CASSYSGLTSGNTIYF. Written as DNA, the CDR3 is TGTGCCAGCAGTTACTCCGGACTTACCTCTGGAAACACCATATATTTT.

Comments on this clone: A junction boundary mismatches the germline segment, possibly from a read error. The chain employs TRBV4-3 and TRBJ1-3; D not resolved. This CDR3 comprises 15 residues. CDR1 and CDR2 from the germline V gene are LGHNA and YSLEER. CDR3 loop: CASSQDRQDGNAIYF. CDR3 sequence (DNA): TGCGCCAGCAGCCAAGATCGGCAGGATGGAAACGCCATATATTTT.

This chain uses TRBV4-3 with TRBJ1-2, with D uncertain. The CDR3 contains 14 residues. The V end lost 0 bases, the J end lost 8 bases, and 13 bases lay between the germline ends. In germline, CDR1 is LGHNA, CDR2 YSLEER. The CDR3 sequence: CASSQETKAWGYTF. The CDR3 DNA sequence: TGCGCCAGCAGCCAAGAGACAAAGGCGTGGGGCTACACCTTC.

V usage is TRBV19 and J usage is TRBJ2-7, with TRBD1 matching 8 bases. Germline V gene sequence: CDR1 LNHDA, CDR2 SQIVND (reference sequence). J lost 1 base, V lost 4 bases, and 6 bases had no gene match. This CDR3 spans 15 amino acids. CDR3 protein: CASSNDGQGSYEQYF. The DNA of the CDR3 is TGTGCCAGTAGTAACGACGGACAGGGATCCTACGAGCAGTACTTC.

The chain's CDR3 is CASSLRGRTNEKLFF. CDR3 DNA: TGTGCCAGCAGCTTACGAGGCAGAACTAATGAAAAACTGTTTTTT. The genes are TRBV7-6 and TRBJ1-4, with no clear D. The germline V and J ends were trimmed by 2 bases and 1 base, with 8 bases remaining between them. Germline CDR1 reads SGHVS; CDR2 reads FNYEAQ. The CDR3 has 15 residues.

This clone showed up just a few times. The rearrangement links TRBV18 to TRBJ1-2; no firm D call. Trimming removed 1 base at V and 2 bases at J, with 11 bases between. The CDR3 loop spans 15 amino acids. Germline CDR1 KGHSH, CDR2 LQKENI. This CDR3 reads CASSPLVNENYGYTF. The CDR3 DNA sequence: TGTGCCAGCTCACCACTTGTTAACGAGAACTATGGCTACACCTTC.

The V gene is TRBV9, the J gene TRBJ2-3; D unclear. The CDR3 is 14 residues long. CDR1 and CDR2 (germline): SGDLS, YYNGEE. V was trimmed by 0 bases and J by 4 bases, leaving 9 bases between them. The CDR3 region is CASSVGGYSDTQYF. The CDR3 nucleotides are TGTGCCAGCAGCGTAGGCGGCTACTCAGATACGCAGTATTTT.

This clone came up a few times. The rearrangement joins TRBV28 to TRBJ2-7; TRBD1 matches 7 bases. The CDR3 sequence is 12 residues long. The germline gives CDR1 MDHEN, CDR2 SYDVKM. With V trimmed by 2 bases and J by 7 bases, 2 bases remained unmatched. The chain's CDR3 is CASSLQGEEQYF. CDR3 sequence (DNA): TGTGCCAGCAGTTTACAGGGGGAAGAGCAGTACTTC.

This clone was counted once. The chain employs TRBV9 and TRBJ2-5; tentative D call: TRBD2 (5 bases). With 1 base removed from V and 6 bases from J, the gap between germline ends came to 10 bases. Per the germline V gene, CDR1 is SGDLS and CDR2 is YYNGEE. The CDR3 is 13 residues long. This CDR3 reads CASSVSSEKTQYF. CDR3 DNA sequence: TGTGCCAGCAGCGTAAGTAGCGAGAAGACCCAGTACTTC.

The gene calls are TRBV9 and TRBJ2-2; 8 bases fit TRBD1. The CDR3 spans 15 residues. Germline V CDR1 and CDR2: SGDLS, YYNGEE. V trimming: 2 bases; J trimming: 5 bases; junction bases outside the gene matches: 5. CDR3 DNA: TGTGCCAGCAGCGTCACAGGGGGGCGGACCGGGGAGCTGTTTTTT. Translation: CASSVTGGRTGELFF.

In nucleotides, the CDR3 is TGTGCCAGCAGCTTAGATCGGGTGGGTCAGCCCCAGCATTTT. Its translation is CASSLDRVGQPQHF. This chain connects TRBV11-2 to TRBJ1-5; D uncertain. V was cut by 0 bases and J by 6 bases, with 9 bases left in between. The germline V gene encodes CDR1 SGHAT and CDR2 FQNNGV. The CDR3 consists of 14 residues.

The gene calls are TRBV19 and TRBJ2-5; possibly TRBD1 for D (5 bases). Trimming removed 5 bases at V and 1 base at J, with 17 bases between. The CDR3 length is 16 residues. CDR1 LNHDA and CDR2 SQIVND come from the germline V gene (reference sequence). CDR3 DNA sequence: TGTGCCAGTAGTTTAAACCCGCAGGGATCCCAAGAGACCCAGTACTTC. This sequence encodes CASSLNPQGSQETQYF.

CDR3 DNA: TGTGCCAGCACTGTTGGACAGGGTAGAGGTGGCTACACCTTC. This sequence encodes CASTVGQGRGGYTF. V usage is TRBV2 and J usage is TRBJ1-2; 8 positions agree with TRBD1. Trimming cost V 7 bases and J 7 bases; bases outside gene matches: 11. Germline V gene lookup returns CDR1 SNHLY and CDR2 FYNNEI. The CDR3 has 14 residues.